This TCR beta chain was recorded in a study of blood T cell repertoires in COVID-19. On the study more broadly: T cells, B-cell-depleted T cells, or PBMCs supplied cDNA or gDNA.

Authors' data handling: From reference gene primer amplification, estimates of nucleated cell counts were derived. Here immunoSEQ multiplex PCR was the method, and the copy in TCRdb shows in-frame clones only, minus some. That table gives V, J and clone size, and the DNA gave D and trimming. Seen here are around 40,000 clones, roughly 90% observed once, and the top ten hold roughly an eighth. This clone was detected a few times. V lost 3 bases and J 0 bases, leaving 11 bases between the germline ends. The CDR3 runs to 16 residues. The germline gives CDR1 LNHDA, CDR2 SQIVND (reference sequence). The sequence derives from a human donor in a cohort sampled during active COVID-19. The chain has TRBV19 and TRBJ2-2; maybe TRBD1 (5 bases). Sequencing input: peripheral blood. The CDR3 loop is CASSIRGAPNTGELFF. CDR3 bases: TGTGCCAGTAGTATTAGGGGCGCCCCGAACACCGGGGAGCTGTTTTTT. The full variable domain, with the rest looked up from reference TRBV19 and TRBJ2-2, is DGGITQSPKYLFRKEGQNVTLSCEQNLNHDAMYWYRQDPGQGLRLIYYSQIVNDFQKGDIAEGYSVSREKKESFPLTVTSAQKNPTAFYLCASSIRGAPNTGELFFGEGSRLTVL.